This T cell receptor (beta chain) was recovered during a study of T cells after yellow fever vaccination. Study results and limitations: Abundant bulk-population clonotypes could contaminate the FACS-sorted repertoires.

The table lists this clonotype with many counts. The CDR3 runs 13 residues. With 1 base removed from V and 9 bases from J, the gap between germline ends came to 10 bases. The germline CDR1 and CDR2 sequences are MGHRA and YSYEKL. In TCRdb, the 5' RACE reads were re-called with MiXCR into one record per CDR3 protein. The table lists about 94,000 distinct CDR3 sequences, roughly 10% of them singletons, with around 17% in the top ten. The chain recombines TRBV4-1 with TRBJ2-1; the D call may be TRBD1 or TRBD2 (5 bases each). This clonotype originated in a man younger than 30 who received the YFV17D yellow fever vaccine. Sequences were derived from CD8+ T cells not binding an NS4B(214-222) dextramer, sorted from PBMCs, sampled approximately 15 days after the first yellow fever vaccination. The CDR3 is CASSQVGEFEQFF. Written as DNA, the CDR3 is TGCGCCAGCAGCCAAGTGGGGGAGTTTGAGCAGTTCTTC.